The T cell receptor beta chain under discussion was sequenced for a study of blood T cells in healthy people across ages. A second PCR of about 6 to 11 cycles used a sample-barcoded 5' primer and a J-beta primer mix. TCRdb re-called the 5' RACE reads with MiXCR, one entry per CDR3 protein. The sample records over 1,300,000 distinct CDR3 sequences, approximately 59% being singletons. General study findings and limits: Unsorted PBMCs blocked a conclusive comparison of naive and antigen-experienced cells. Compared with aged donors, long-lived donors showed fewer expanded clones, suggesting selection.

Each of the donors had around 10 milliliters of peripheral blood drawn into EDTA-treated Vacutainer tubes. Total RNA extracted from each sample amounted to at least 6 micrograms. A remark on this clonotype: Its antigen is unidentified.

The length of the CDR3 is 13 residues. V gave up 6 bases and J gave up 9 bases, with 18 bases separating them. Germline loops: CDR1 DFQATT, CDR2 SNEGSKA (reference sequence). The sample comprised blood. The sequence derives from a man between 18 and 29 years old in good health. J is TRBJ1-5 and V is TRBV20-1; D uncertain. CDR3 amino acids: CSAQQEVLGPQHF. The CDR3 coding sequence is TGCAGTGCCCAACAAGAAGTCCTGGGGCCCCAGCATTTT.